These 14 T cell receptor beta chains were all obtained from the same sample, sequenced in a study of blood T cell repertoires in COVID-19. The method was immunoSEQ multiplex PCR; TCRdb's version includes in-frame clones alone and lacks a portion of them. The profile covers approximately 70,000 clones, with 82% appearing a single time and 18% taken by the ten largest. Sequencing was carried out using peripheral blood. The source of these receptors is a human donor in a cohort sampled during active COVID-19.

This clone has more than one count but fewer than ten. The rearrangement joins TRBV4-1 to TRBJ1-5, with no clear D. In germline, CDR1 is MGHRA, CDR2 YSYEKL. V lost 1 base to trimming and J lost 4 bases, with 11 bases between them. This CDR3 has 15 residues. The CDR3 nucleotides are TGCGCCAGCAGCCAAGCCCCTGGGCGAAATCAGCCCCAGCATTTT. Its translation: CASSQAPGRNQPQHF.

The chain has TRBV6-1 and TRBJ2-7; 9 nucleotides agree with TRBD1. This CDR3 has 16 amino acids. The germline V gene encodes CDR1 MNHNS and CDR2 SASEGT. V lost 2 bases and J lost 2; bases outside the gene matches: 7. CDR3 sequence reads: CASSERSRTGAYEQYF. CDR3 in DNA: TGTGCCAGCAGTGAAAGGTCGAGGACAGGGGCCTACGAGCAGTACTTC.

This sequence joins TRBV9 and TRBJ2-1; possibly TRBD2 for D (6 bases). Trimming removed 6 bases from V and 0 bases from J, with 13 bases in between. CDR3 length equals 15 residues. In germline, CDR1 is SGDLS, CDR2 YYNGEE. The CDR3: CASTRRGNSYNEQFF. The CDR3, as DNA: TGTGCCAGCACCCGGAGGGGAAACTCCTACAATGAGCAGTTCTTC.

In its sample, this clone was seen a few times. DNA of the CDR3: TGCGCCAGCAGCTTGGAGGGCGGGGGGCATCAGCCCCAGCATTTT. Residues: CASSLEGGGHQPQHF. The rearrangement links TRBV5-1 to TRBJ1-5; the D gene is possibly TRBD1 (6 bases). The V gene's germline CDR1 is SGHRS and CDR2 YFSETQ. The CDR3 contains 15 residues. Trimming cost V 0 bases and J 5 bases, with 12 bases left between them.

The chain is built from TRBV27 and TRBJ2-7; 7 nucleotides match TRBD2. The germline gives CDR1 MNHEY, CDR2 SMNVEV (reference sequence). The CDR3 length is 14 residues. V dropped 2 bases and J dropped 0; count of bases not matched to a gene: 1. Here the CDR3 reads CASSLSGISYEQYF. For the CDR3, the DNA is TGTGCCAGCAGTTTAAGCGGGATCTCCTACGAGCAGTACTTC.

The chain couples TRBV18 to TRBJ2-5, with TRBD2 as a possible D gene (6 bases). The CDR3 has 13 amino acids. V was pared by 3 bases and J by 4 bases, with 9 bases between. Germline V CDR1 and CDR2: KGHSH, LQKENI. The CDR3 nucleotides read TGTGCCAGCTCACCGACTAGTACAGAGACCCAGTACTTC. Protein sequence: CASSPTSTETQYF. The whole variable domain, filled in from reference TRBV18 and TRBJ2-5, reads NAGVMQNPRHLVRRRGQEARLRCSPMKGHSHVYWYRQLPEEGLKFMVYLQKENIIDESGMPKERFSAEFPKEGPSILRIQQVVRGDSAAYFCASSPTSTETQYFGPGTRLLVL.

CDR3 amino acids: CSVTRDMNTEAFF. CDR3 nucleotide sequence: TGCAGCGTGACCAGAGACATGAACACTGAAGCTTTCTTT. The rearrangement uses TRBV29-1 and TRBJ1-1; D gene ambiguous. Germline V CDR1 and CDR2: SQVTM, ANQGSEA. The CDR3 loop spans 13 amino acids. The ends were cut back, 6 bases at V and 0 bases at J, with 11 bases in the middle.

The chain is built from TRBV7-2 and TRBJ1-2; D is perhaps TRBD1 (5 bases). The germline V gene has CDR1 SGHTA and CDR2 FQGNSA. V lost 4 bases, J lost 7 bases, and 19 bases lay in between. The CDR3 covers 15 residues. Written as DNA, the CDR3 is TGTGCCAGCAGCTCCTCGATCAGGGCCGTGAGTGGCTACACCTTC. Encoded protein: CASSSSIRAVSGYTF.

This sequence joins TRBV9 and TRBJ1-2; the D gene is possibly TRBD1 (6 bases). Germline-derived CDR1 and CDR2 are SGDLS and YYNGEE. This CDR3 has 12 amino acids. V was cut by 2 bases and J by 14 bases, with 16 bases left in between. The CDR3: CASSVLRQEGTF. The CDR3 coding sequence is TGTGCCAGCAGCGTCTTGCGACAGGAAGGGACCTTC. The variable domain in full, with the rest retrieved from reference TRBV9 and TRBJ1-2, is DSGVTQTPKHLITATGQRVTLRCSPRSGDLSVYWYQQSLDQGLQFLIQYYNGEERAKGNILERFSAQQFPDLHSELNLSSLELGDSALYFCASSVLRQEGTFGSGTRLTVV.

The CDR3 loop reads CASSPRVEGTGELFF. CDR3 in DNA: TGTGCCAGCAGCCCCCGGGTAGAGGGCACCGGGGAGCTGTTTTTT. The rearrangement joins TRBV11-2 to TRBJ2-2; possibly TRBD2 for D (5 bases). The germline V gene encodes CDR1 SGHAT and CDR2 FQNNGV. The V and J ends lost 5 bases and 4 bases respectively, with 14 bases between them. The CDR3 has 15 amino acids.

This chain connects TRBV5-1 to TRBJ2-7; maybe TRBD1 (6 bases). CDR3 length: 15 amino acids. Trimming removed 4 bases from V and 5 bases from J, with 19 bases in between. CDR1 SGHRS and CDR2 YFSETQ come from the germline V gene. CDR3 in amino acids: CASSPPQGVYHEQYF. As DNA, the CDR3 is TGCGCCAGCAGCCCCCCACAGGGAGTTTACCACGAGCAGTACTTC. Full variable domain (remainder filled in from reference TRBV5-1 and TRBJ2-7): KAGVTQTPRYLIKTRGQQVTLSCSPISGHRSVSWYQQTPGQGLQFLFEYFSETQRNKGNFPGRFSGRQFSNSRSEMNVSTLELGDSALYLCASSPPQGVYHEQYFGPGTRLTVT.

Points on this clone: The junction and the germline gene differ at one end; a read error may be behind it. The genes are TRBV2 and TRBJ2-3, with 10 bases identical to TRBD2. Per the germline V gene, CDR1 is SNHLY and CDR2 is FYNNEI. CDR3 size: 15 residues. DNA for the CDR3: TGTGCCAGCAGGGAAGCGGGGGGGCCCACAGATACGCAGTATTTT. The encoded protein is CASREAGGPTDTQYF.

The V and J genes are TRBV19 and TRBJ1-4; 10 nucleotides agree with TRBD1. Germline loops: CDR1 LNHDA, CDR2 SQIVND (reference sequence). Unmatched junction bases numbered 6, after V lost 4 bases and J lost 7 bases. The CDR3 totals 15 residues. The CDR3 protein is CASSTPGQGSEKLFF. DNA for the CDR3: TGTGCCAGTAGTACTCCGGGACAGGGGAGTGAAAAACTGTTTTTT.

The chain combines TRBV6-1 with TRBJ2-4; 11 nucleotides agree with TRBD2. Germline assignment: CDR1 MNHNS and CDR2 SASEGT. V was clipped by 0 bases and J by 8 bases; unmatched bases: 3. The length of the CDR3 is 15 residues. CDR3 loop: CASSEALAGGHIQYF. CDR3 bases: TGTGCCAGCAGTGAAGCTCTAGCGGGGGGTCACATTCAGTACTTC.